This T cell receptor beta chain was obtained from a study of shared clonotypes between healthy human individuals. CD45RO-negative, CCR7-selected cells formed the naive CD8 fraction, which excluded terminally differentiated effector memory CD45RA+ cells. Generated by immunoSEQ multiplex PCR, the TCRdb table keeps only in-frame clones and is missing some. The top ten clones hold roughly 1% of a sample with over 2 million clones, less than 95% of them seen once. CDR3 size: 14 residues. Germline CDR1 and CDR2: SNHLY and FYNNEI. Trimming cost V 6 bases and J 2 bases; bases outside gene matches: 3. This chain links TRBV2 with TRBJ2-7; TRBD2 matches 11 bases. The receptor comes from a man aged 18 to 30 in good health. The sample taken for sequencing was naive CD8+ T cells sorted from blood. DNA for the CDR3: TGTGCCAGCAGCCCGGGACTAGCGGCCTACGAGCAGTACTTC. Amino acids: CASSPGLAAYEQYF.